The source of this TCR beta chain is a study of early T cells in non-severe SARS-CoV-2 infection. Study as a whole: Chains stayed unpaired after sequencing of bulk RNA from unsorted whole blood.

Germline trimming cut 6 bases from V and 5 bases from J; bases unmatched to any gene: 22. This CDR3 comprises 19 residues. As to this clonotype: The antigen is undetermined.

Overall study findings and caveats: There was a bias toward anti-spike CD8 responses in VDJdb matching, which missed private and CD4 specificities.

Unique molecular identifiers were attached to individual cDNA molecules. TCRdb redid the calling of the 5' RACE reads with MiXCR, one entry per CDR3 protein. The sample holds tens of thousands of distinct CDR3 sequences; more than 13% are singletons and the top ten take roughly 11%. This TCR came from an adult who was a healthcare worker with PCR-confirmed SARS-CoV-2 infection or an uninfected control (not recorded which). The chain employs TRBV12-3 or TRBV12-4 and TRBJ2-1; 7 nucleotides agree with TRBD1. Sequenced sample: whole blood. For the CDR3, the DNA is TGTGCCAGCAGCCCAATAACCTCGGTATCCGGGACAGCAAACAATGAGCAGTTCTTC. Translated: CASSPITSVSGTANNEQFF.